The rows below give T cell receptor beta chains drawn from one sample of a study of T-cell memory formation after mild COVID-19. TCRdb re-derived calls from the 5' RACE reads in MiXCR, one entry per CDR3 protein. The sample records 390,000 or so distinct CDR3 sequences, 15% to 20% being singletons. The sequencing input was PBMCs or a T cell subset sorted from them (not recorded which). The origin of the receptors is a man aged 18 to 29 who had mild COVID-19 (a few samples of this study predate the infection). Cell type and time point are not known. Each CDR3 is given with its conserved first and last residue. The D gene is left open where the match is weak. Clone sizes are given selectively: once, few, many, or a class where the clone is expanded.

len	d_gene	abundance	v_gene	j_gene	CDR3aa	CDR3nt
13	-	-	TRBV6-6	TRBJ2-7	CASRRQETYEQYF	TGTGCCAGCAGGCGACAGGAGACCTACGAGCAGTACTTC
17	TRBD1	once	TRBV7-7	TRBJ1-2	CASSLAVPRDSYYGYTF	TGTGCTAGCAGCTTAGCCGTTCCCCGGGACAGCTACTATGGCTACACCTTC
15	-	few	TRBV5-1	TRBJ2-2	CASSSDVGNTGELFF	TGCGCCAGCAGCTCGGACGTGGGGAACACCGGGGAGCTGTTTTTT
13	-	-	TRBV4-3	TRBJ2-4	CASSQEGTGIQYF	TGCGCCAGCAGCCAAGAGGGGACCGGCATTCAGTACTTC
12	TRBD1	-	TRBV2	TRBJ2-7	CASRRQGHEQYF	TGTGCCAGCAGGCGACAGGGCCACGAGCAGTACTTC
14	TRBD2	-	TRBV11-2	TRBJ2-5	CASTQTSGGETQYF	TGTGCCAGCACCCAAACTAGCGGGGGAGAGACCCAGTACTTC
16	TRBD2	-	TRBV7-8	TRBJ2-3	CASRLGRGRGEDTQYF	TGTGCCAGCAGGCTCGGTCGGGGGCGGGGGGAAGATACGCAGTATTTT
15	-	-	TRBV7-9	TRBJ2-7	CASSLVQSSSYEQYF	TGTGCCAGCAGCTTAGTGCAGTCCAGCTCCTACGAGCAGTACTTC
12	-	-	TRBV5-5	TRBJ2-3	CASSRETDTQYF	TGTGCCAGCAGCAGGGAAACAGATACGCAGTATTTT
15	-	few	TRBV6-2/TRBV6-3	TRBJ1-5	CASRPGEYSNQPQHF	TGTGCCTCCCGGCCCGGGGAATATAGCAATCAGCCCCAGCATTTT
15	-	few	TRBV7-9	TRBJ1-1	CASSSPVGGNTEAFF	TGTGCCAGCAGCTCGCCGGTAGGCGGGAACACTGAAGCTTTCTTT
12	-	-	TRBV5-5	TRBJ1-4	CASSRGDEKLFF	TGTGCCAGCAGCCGCGGTGATGAAAAACTGTTTTTT
13	-	-	TRBV28	TRBJ1-2	CASLRPQASGYTF	TGTGCCAGCCTAAGGCCCCAGGCAAGTGGCTACACCTTC
11	-	few	TRBV20-1	TRBJ2-7	CGSGLANEQYF	TGCGGTTCCGGGCTAGCCAACGAGCAGTACTTC
14	-	-	TRBV18	TRBJ1-5	CASSPADSNQPQHF	TGTGCCAGCTCACCAGCCGATAGCAATCAGCCCCAGCATTTT
13	-	-	TRBV12-3/TRBV12-4	TRBJ2-5	CASSFRGSQTQYF	TGTGCCAGCAGTTTTCGGGGCAGCCAGACCCAGTACTTC
16	-	-	TRBV5-8	TRBJ2-3	CASSLVVLDSTDTQYF	TGTGCCAGCAGCTTGGTCGTTTTGGACAGCACAGATACGCAGTATTTT
16	TRBD1	-	TRBV18	TRBJ1-2	CASSPTPARGAHGYTF	TGTGCCAGCTCACCCACCCCGGCCAGGGGGGCTCATGGCTACACCTTC
13	TRBD1	few	TRBV10-3	TRBJ2-2	CAIKDRVTGELFF	TGTGCCATCAAGGACAGGGTCACCGGGGAGCTGTTTTTT
16	-	-	TRBV12-3/TRBV12-4	TRBJ1-3	CASAFLGRTTGNTIYF	TGTGCCAGCGCCTTCCTAGGTAGAACTACTGGAAACACCATATATTTT
16	-	-	TRBV10-3	TRBJ2-3	CAISDPGSSLTDTQYF	TGTGCCATCAGTGACCCGGGCTCTTCCTTAACAGATACGCAGTATTTT
17	TRBD2	few	TRBV5-4	TRBJ2-5	CASQNGLAGARGETQYF	TGTGCCAGCCAAAACGGACTAGCGGGGGCCAGAGGAGAGACCCAGTACTTC
19	-	-	TRBV3-1	TRBJ1-6	CASSQAPLGRSSYNSPLHF	TGTGCCAGCAGCCAAGCCCCCCTGGGCCGAAGCTCCTATAATTCACCCCTCCACTTT
15	TRBD1	few	TRBV11-2	TRBJ1-1	CASSLYPGGDTEAFF	TGTGCCAGCAGCTTATATCCAGGGGGCGATACTGAAGCTTTCTTT
13	-	few	TRBV18	TRBJ2-1	CASSLFRVGEQFF	TGTGCCAGCTCACTATTCAGGGTCGGTGAGCAGTTCTTC
13	-	-	TRBV6-6	TRBJ1-2	CASSGQLLYGYTF	TGTGCCAGCAGTGGACAGTTACTTTATGGCTACACCTTC